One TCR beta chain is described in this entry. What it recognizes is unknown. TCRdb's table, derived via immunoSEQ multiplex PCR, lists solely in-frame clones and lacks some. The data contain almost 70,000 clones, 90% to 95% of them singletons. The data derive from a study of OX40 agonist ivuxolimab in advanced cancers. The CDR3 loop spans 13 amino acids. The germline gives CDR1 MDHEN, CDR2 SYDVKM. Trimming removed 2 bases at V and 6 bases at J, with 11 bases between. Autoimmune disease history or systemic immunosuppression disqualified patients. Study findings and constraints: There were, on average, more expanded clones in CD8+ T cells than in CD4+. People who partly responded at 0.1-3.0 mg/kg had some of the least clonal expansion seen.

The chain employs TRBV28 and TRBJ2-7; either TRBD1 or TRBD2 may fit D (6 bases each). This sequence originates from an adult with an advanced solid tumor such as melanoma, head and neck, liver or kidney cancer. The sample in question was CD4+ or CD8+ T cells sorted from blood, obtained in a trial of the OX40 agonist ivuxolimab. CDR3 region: CASSLTGGLEQYF. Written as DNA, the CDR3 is TGTGCCAGCAGTTTAACCGGGGGCCTCGAGCAGTACTTC.